This T cell receptor beta chain was recorded in a study of blood T cells in healthy people across ages. The ends lost 7 bases at V and 0 bases at J; junction bases unmatched: 6. Germline V gene data show CDR1 as MDHEN and CDR2 as SYDVKM. This CDR3 has 15 amino acids. This clonotype was seen a handful of times. Then a second PCR, running roughly 6 to 12 cycles, was carried out with a sample-barcoded 5' primer and a J-beta primer mix. TCRdb called the 5' RACE reads again in MiXCR, with one record for every CDR3 protein. The sample has 750,000 to 1,000,000 distinct CDR3 sequences, 25% to 30% seen once; the top ten hold approximately 10%. The sample was also linked to a second study, of T cells of mothers and their children.

Sequenced sample: blood. The receptor was isolated from a woman aged 40 to 49 in good health. This chain joins TRBV28 and TRBJ2-5; 9 bases align to TRBD2. CDR3 sequence (DNA): TGTGCCAGCACCTCTAGCGGGGCGTACCAAGAGACCCAGTACTTC. This encodes CASTSSGAYQETQYF. Filled out from reference TRBV28 and TRBJ2-5, the complete variable domain reads DVKVTQSSRYLVKRTGEKVFLECVQDMDHENMFWYRQDPGLGLRLIYFSYDVKMKEKGDIPEGYSVSREKKERFSLILESASTNQTSMYLCASTSSGAYQETQYFGPGTRLLVL.